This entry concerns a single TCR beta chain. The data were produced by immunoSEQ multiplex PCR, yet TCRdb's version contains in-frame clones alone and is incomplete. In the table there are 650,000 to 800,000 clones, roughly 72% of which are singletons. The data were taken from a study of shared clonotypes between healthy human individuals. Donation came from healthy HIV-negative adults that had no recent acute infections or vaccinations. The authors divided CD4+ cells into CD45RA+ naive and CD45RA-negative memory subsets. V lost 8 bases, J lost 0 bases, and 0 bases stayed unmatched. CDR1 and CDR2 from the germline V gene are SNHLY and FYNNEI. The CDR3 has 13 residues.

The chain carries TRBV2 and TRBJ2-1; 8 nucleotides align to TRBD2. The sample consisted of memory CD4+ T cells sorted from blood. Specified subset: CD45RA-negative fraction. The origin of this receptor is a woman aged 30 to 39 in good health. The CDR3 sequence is CASGLASYNEQFF. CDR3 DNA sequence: TGTGCCAGCGGACTAGCCTCCTACAATGAGCAGTTCTTC.